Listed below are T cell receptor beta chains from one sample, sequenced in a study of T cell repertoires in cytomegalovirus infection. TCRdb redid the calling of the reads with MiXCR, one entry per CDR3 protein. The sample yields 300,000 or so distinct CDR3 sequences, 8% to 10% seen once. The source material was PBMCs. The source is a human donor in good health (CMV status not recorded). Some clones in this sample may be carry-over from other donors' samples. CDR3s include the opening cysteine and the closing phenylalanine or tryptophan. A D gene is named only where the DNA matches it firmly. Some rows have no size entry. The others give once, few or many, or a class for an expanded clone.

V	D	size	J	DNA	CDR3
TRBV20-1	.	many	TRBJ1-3	TGCAGTGCTAGAGCAGGGATGGGGAACACCATATATTTT	CSARAGMGNTIYF
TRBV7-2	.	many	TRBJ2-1	TGTGCCAGCAGCTTAGTTGCTGAGCAGTTCTTC	CASSLVAEQFF
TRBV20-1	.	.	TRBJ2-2	TGCAGTGCTAGTAGTGGGTTAAACACCGGGGAGCTGTTTTTT	CSASSGLNTGELFF
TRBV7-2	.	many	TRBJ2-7	TGTGCCAGCAGCCACCCCTCCTACGAGCAGTACTTC	CASSHPSYEQYF
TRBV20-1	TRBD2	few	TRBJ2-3	TGCAGTGCTAGAGCTTTGATTTCTAGCGGGGGCATGTTTACGCAGTATTTT	CSARALISSGGMFTQYF
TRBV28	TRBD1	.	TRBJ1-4	TGTGCCAGCAGCCCACGGACAGGGCCAACTAATGAAAAACTGTTTTTT	CASSPRTGPTNEKLFF
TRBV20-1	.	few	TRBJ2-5	TGCAGTGCTCACGGGGGGCCGGGGGAGACCCAGTACTTC	CSAHGGPGETQYF
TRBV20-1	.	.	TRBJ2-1	TGCAGTCACGCTAAGGAGGTTTATGAGCAGTTCTTC	CSHAKEVYEQFF
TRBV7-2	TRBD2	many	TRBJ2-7	TGTGCCAGCAGCTTCAGACTAGCGGGGGGGTTCTCCTACGAGCAGTACTTC	CASSFRLAGGFSYEQYF
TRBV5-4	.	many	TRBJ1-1	TGTGCCAGCGGATACCCCGGTTTGGCTGAAGCTTTCTTT	CASGYPGLAEAFF
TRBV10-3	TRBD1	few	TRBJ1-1	TGTGCCATCAGTGAGCCGGGGACAGGGATGAACACTGAAGCTTTCTTT	CAISEPGTGMNTEAFF
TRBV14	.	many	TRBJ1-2	TGTGCCAGCAGCCAAGATTATGGGGCAAACTATGGCTACACCTTC	CASSQDYGANYGYTF
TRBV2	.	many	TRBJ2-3	TGTGCCAGCAGGAACAGGCCTCGCCAGTATTTT	CASRNRPRQYF
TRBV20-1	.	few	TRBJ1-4	TGCAGTGCTAGGGACAGTACTGAAAAACTGTTTTTT	CSARDSTEKLFF
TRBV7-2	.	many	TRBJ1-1	TGTGCCAGCAGCTTAGCAAGCGTGAACACTGAAGCTTTCTTT	CASSLASVNTEAFF